This T cell receptor beta chain comes out of a study of Graves' ophthalmopathy and Graves' hyperthyroidism. Regarding the study as a whole: Blood contained most expanded thyroid clonotypes exceeding 0.001 frequency. Sensitivity of 85% to 90% and specificity of almost 83% were achieved when a 13-signature model separated ophthalmopathy from stable hyperthyroidism.

Looked up from germline, CDR1 is SEHNR and CDR2 is FQNEAQ (reference sequence). This CDR3 has 14 residues. Trimming shortened V by 5 bases and J by 4 bases, and 12 bases separated the two germline ends. Amplification targeted the TCR beta CDR3 regions, with RNA transcripts as the source material. The library came from an HTBI-primed first-round RT-PCR and a second-round multiplex PCR. A single record per CDR3 protein comes from TCRdb applying MiXCR to the multiplex PCR reads. The repertoire holds about 740,000 distinct CDR3 sequences, with 40% as singletons. A note on this clonotype: The antigen is not known.

Researchers turned away patients with other autoimmune diseases, uncontrolled infections, pregnancy or lactation. The receptor was derived from an adult man with Graves' ophthalmopathy. Sequencing was done on a sample of peripheral blood. The chain links TRBV7-9 to TRBJ1-5; D is ambiguous. The CDR3 bases are TGTGCCAGCAGCCTCCGACTCAATAATCAGCCCCAGCATTTT. This gives the protein CASSLRLNNQPQHF.